The 18 T cell receptor beta chains reported below all come from one sample, sequenced in a study of cytomegalovirus exposure and HLA in healthy donors. PCR was performed using 60 Vbeta and 13 Jbeta primers. The data were produced by immunoSEQ multiplex PCR, yet TCRdb's version contains in-frame clones alone and is incomplete. Of some 140,000 clones in the sample, around 79% are singletons; the top ten hold 7.7%. The sample was PBMCs. These receptor sequences come from a man aged 30-40 years in good health and CMV-seropositive.

This clone was counted only a few times. The V call is TRBV7-9, the J call TRBJ2-5; TRBD2 matches 13 bases. Germline CDR1 reads SEHNR; CDR2 reads FQNEAQ (reference sequence). The CDR3 consists of 16 residues. The junction had 7 bases not matched to a gene; V was cut back by 5 bases and J by 4 bases. The CDR3 sequence: CASSEGLAGSGETQYF. The CDR3 DNA reads TGTGCCAGCAGCGAGGGACTAGCGGGATCGGGAGAGACCCAGTACTTC. The full variable domain, its missing parts supplied by reference TRBV7-9 and TRBJ2-5, is DTGVSQNPRHKITKRGQNVTFRCDPISEHNRLYWYRQTLGQGPEFLTYFQNEAQLEKSRLLSDRFSAERPKGSFSTLEIQRTEQGDSAMYLCASSEGLAGSGETQYFGPGTRLLVL.

The chain recombines TRBV5-6 with TRBJ2-3; D ambiguous. Trimming stripped 2 bases from V and 6 bases from J, with 4 bases between. The germline gives CDR1 SGHDT, CDR2 YYEEEE. The CDR3 has 11 residues. CDR3 protein: CASSFGDTQYF. The DNA of the CDR3 is TGTGCCAGCAGCTTCGGGGATACGCAGTATTTT.

This CDR3 is CASGTPGADTQYF. The CDR3 region has the DNA TGTGCCAGCGGGACACCAGGAGCAGATACGCAGTATTTT. The chain couples TRBV6-1 to TRBJ2-3; the D gene is possibly TRBD1 (6 bases). The ends were cut back, 8 bases at V and 4 bases at J, with 13 bases in the middle. CDR1 MNHNS and CDR2 SASEGT come from the germline V gene. CDR3 length: 13 amino acids.

J is TRBJ2-1 and V is TRBV19; unclear D gene. Germline loops: CDR1 LNHDA, CDR2 SQIVND (reference sequence). The CDR3 has 12 amino acids. Trimming stripped 3 bases from V and 4 bases from J, with 4 bases between. Here the CDR3 DNA reads TGTGCCAGTAGTATCAGGTACAATGAGCAGTTCTTC. This codes for CASSIRYNEQFF.

The chain joins TRBV18 to TRBJ1-3; TRBD1 aligns across 12 bases. CDR1 and CDR2 from the germline V gene are KGHSH and LQKENI. The CDR3 is made up of 16 amino acids. V trimming: 5 bases; J trimming: 4 bases; junction bases outside the gene matches: 6. The CDR3 is CASSSGQGAAGNTIYF. CDR3 DNA sequence: TGTGCCAGCTCATCGGGACAGGGGGCGGCCGGAAACACCATATATTTT.

This clone is a singleton in its sample. In DNA form, the CDR3 reads TGTGCCAGCAGACTAGCGGGAACGTACGAGCAGTACTTC. Its protein is CASRLAGTYEQYF. The chain uses TRBV27 and TRBJ2-7; 10 positions agree with TRBD2. With 6 bases clipped from V and 4 bases from J, the junction kept 3 bases outside the gene matches. The germline V gene encodes CDR1 MNHEY and CDR2 SMNVEV (reference sequence). The CDR3 is 13 amino acids.

This clone appeared once. CDR3 coding DNA: TGTGCCAGCAGTGAAGCGGGCAGGGATGCTGGCTACACCTTC. This translates into CASSEAGRDAGYTF. This chain uses TRBV2 with TRBJ1-2, with D tentatively TRBD1 (5 bases). V shed 0 bases and J shed 7 bases, with 12 bases lying between them. CDR1 is SNHLY and CDR2 is FYNNEI in the germline V gene. The CDR3 has 14 residues.

The V call is TRBV9, the J call TRBJ2-5, with D perhaps TRBD2 (6 bases). The CDR3 runs 15 residues. Germline CDR1 reads SGDLS; CDR2 reads YYNGEE. Trimming removed 0 bases from V and 4 bases from J, with 13 bases in between. The CDR3 reads CASSVEPGVSETQYF. In DNA, the CDR3 is TGTGCCAGCAGCGTAGAACCGGGAGTCTCAGAGACCCAGTACTTC.

This clone was seen a handful of times. This chain uses TRBV25-1 with TRBJ1-1, with 10 bases fitting TRBD1. The CDR3 runs 15 residues. Germline lookup yields CDR1 MGHDK and CDR2 SYGVNS. V gave up 2 bases and J gave up 5 bases; unmatched junction bases: 5. In nucleotides, the CDR3 is TGTGCCAGCAGTGAACTTGACAGGGGGCAAACTGAAGCTTTCTTT. It encodes CASSELDRGQTEAFF.

The rearrangement uses TRBV5-1 and TRBJ1-6; D gene unclear. The CDR3 spans 14 residues. Germline V gene data show CDR1 as SGHRS and CDR2 as YFSETQ. The germline V and J ends were trimmed by 0 bases and 8 bases, with 9 bases remaining between them. CDR3 in DNA: TGCGCCAGCAGCTTGGGAAACAGTCATTCACCCCTCCACTTT. Encoded protein: CASSLGNSHSPLHF.

The chain has TRBV6-5 and TRBJ1-5; D is ambiguous. Germline V gene data show CDR1 as MNHEY and CDR2 as SVGAGI. The CDR3 has 15 amino acids. V gave up 0 bases and J gave up 1 base, with 7 bases separating them. DNA for the CDR3: TGTGCCAGCAGTTACTCGTTCGGGAGCAATCAGCCCCAGCATTTT. Its translation is CASSYSFGSNQPQHF.

This chain links TRBV12-5 with TRBJ1-5, with a tentative D call TRBD1 (5 bases). This CDR3 has 17 amino acids. Germline V lookup: CDR1 LGHNT, CDR2 FRNRAP. V was cut by 0 bases and J by 2 bases, with 14 bases left in between. CDR3 region: CASGLVKGQGGNQPQHF. The CDR3 DNA follows: TGTGCTAGTGGTTTGGTGAAGGGGCAGGGTGGCAATCAGCCCCAGCATTTT. Full variable domain (outside the CDR3, taken from reference TRBV12-5 and TRBJ1-5): DARVTQTPRHKVTEMGQEVTMRCQPILGHNTVFWYRQTMMQGLELLAYFRNRAPLDDSGMPKDRFSAEMPDATLATLKIQPSEPRDSAVYFCASGLVKGQGGNQPQHFGDGTRLSIL.

The chain combines TRBV5-1 with TRBJ1-3; TRBD1 might be the D (6 bases). CDR1 SGHRS and CDR2 YFSETQ come from the germline V gene. The CDR3 runs 18 residues. The ends were cut back, 2 bases at V and 0 bases at J, with 18 bases in the middle. The CDR3 sequence: CASSLGTSLGGSGNTIYF. Written as DNA, the CDR3 is TGCGCCAGCAGCTTAGGGACATCTTTAGGAGGCTCTGGAAACACCATATATTTT.

This clone was counted a few times. The chain combines TRBV4-1 with TRBJ1-5; tentatively, D is TRBD1 (6 bases). The CDR3 totals 15 residues. Germline CDR1 is MGHRA and CDR2 is YSYEKL. V was clipped by 0 bases and J by 7 bases, with 13 bases between them. This CDR3 is CASSQDPQGPQPQHF. The CDR3 DNA follows: TGCGCCAGCAGCCAAGATCCCCAGGGGCCCCAGCCCCAGCATTTT.

The chain employs TRBV29-1 and TRBJ2-7; 7 nucleotides agree with TRBD1. CDR3 size: 14 residues. Trimming removed 0 bases from V and 5 bases from J; junction bases left unmatched: 7. Germline V gene lookup returns CDR1 SQVTM and CDR2 ANQGSEA. The CDR3 here is CSVEDRRQGHEQYF. CDR3 DNA sequence: TGCAGCGTTGAAGATCGGAGACAGGGCCACGAGCAGTACTTC.

The rearrangement uses TRBV5-1 and TRBJ2-2; 7 bases match TRBD1. CDR3 length: 16 amino acids. Trimming removed 6 bases from V and 3 bases from J; junction bases left unmatched: 11. CDR1 is SGHRS and CDR2 is YFSETQ in the germline V gene. In nucleotides, the CDR3 is TGCGCCAGCAAGGAAGACAGGGTACAAGACACCGGGGAGCTGTTTTTT. It encodes CASKEDRVQDTGELFF. The full variable domain, its missing parts supplied by reference TRBV5-1 and TRBJ2-2, is KAGVTQTPRYLIKTRGQQVTLSCSPISGHRSVSWYQQTPGQGLQFLFEYFSETQRNKGNFPGRFSGRQFSNSRSEMNVSTLELGDSALYLCASKEDRVQDTGELFFGEGSRLTVL.

J is TRBJ1-1 and V is TRBV28, with D unresolved. Germline CDR1 and CDR2: MDHEN and SYDVKM. This CDR3 contains 14 residues. Trimming removed 2 bases from V and 3 bases from J, with 10 bases in between. CDR3 nucleotides: TGTGCCAGCAGTTTAGGAGGGAAGGACACTGAAGCTTTCTTT. Translating it yields CASSLGGKDTEAFF.

The chain is built from TRBV30 and TRBJ1-2; 7 bases agree with TRBD1. The CDR3 sequence is 14 residues long. Unmatched junction bases numbered 7, after V lost 4 bases and J lost 2 bases. CDR1 and CDR2 (germline): GTSNPN, SVGIG (reference sequence). CDR3 amino acids: CAWKGDSLNYGYTF. The CDR3 region has the DNA TGTGCCTGGAAAGGGGACAGCTTAAACTATGGCTACACCTTC.